This T cell receptor (beta chain) was sequenced in a study of blood T cell repertoires in COVID-19. Trimming pared 7 bases from V and 8 bases from J, leaving 24 bases between. CDR1 and CDR2 (germline): SGHAT, FQNNGV. CDR3 length: 16 amino acids. Sequencing was performed with immunoSEQ multiplex PCR; in TCRdb, only in-frame clones are kept and a portion is missing. The repertoire holds around 150,000 clones, with over 70% as singletons. The sequence derives from a man aged 45-65 years with active or convalescent COVID-19. Sample: peripheral blood. The chain uses TRBV11-2 and TRBJ2-4, with D possibly matching TRBD2 (6 bases). The CDR3 reads CASTFGGSLPQDIQYF. CDR3 nucleotide sequence: TGTGCCAGCACCTTCGGGGGAAGTCTCCCCCAGGACATTCAGTACTTC.